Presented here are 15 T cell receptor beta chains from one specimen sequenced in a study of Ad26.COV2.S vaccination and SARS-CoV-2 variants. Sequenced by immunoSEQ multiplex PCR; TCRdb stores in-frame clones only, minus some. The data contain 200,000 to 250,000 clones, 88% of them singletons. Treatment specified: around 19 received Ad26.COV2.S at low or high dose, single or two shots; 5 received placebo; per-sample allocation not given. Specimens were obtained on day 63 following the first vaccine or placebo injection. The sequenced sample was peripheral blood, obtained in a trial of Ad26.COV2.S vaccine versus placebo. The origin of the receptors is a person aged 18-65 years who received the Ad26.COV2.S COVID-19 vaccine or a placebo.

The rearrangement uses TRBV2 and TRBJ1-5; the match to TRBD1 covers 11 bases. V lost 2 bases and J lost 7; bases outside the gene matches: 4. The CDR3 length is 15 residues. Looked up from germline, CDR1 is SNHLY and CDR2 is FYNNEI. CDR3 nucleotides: TGTGCCAGCAGTGAAAGGGGACAGGGGGTCCAGCCCCAGCATTTT. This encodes CASSERGQGVQPQHF. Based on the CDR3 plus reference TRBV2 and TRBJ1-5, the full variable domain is EPEVTQTPSHQVTQMGQEVILRCVPISNHLYFYWYRQILGQKVEFLVSFYNNEISEKSEIFDDQFSVERPDGSNFTLKIRSTKLEDSAMYFCASSERGQGVQPQHFGDGTRLSIL.

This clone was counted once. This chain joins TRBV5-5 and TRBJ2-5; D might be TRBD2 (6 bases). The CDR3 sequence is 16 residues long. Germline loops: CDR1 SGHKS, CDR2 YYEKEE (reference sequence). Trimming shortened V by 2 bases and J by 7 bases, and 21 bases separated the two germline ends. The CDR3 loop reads CASSFAMGGERGTQYF. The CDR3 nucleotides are TGTGCCAGCAGCTTCGCGATGGGAGGCGAACGGGGGACCCAGTACTTC.

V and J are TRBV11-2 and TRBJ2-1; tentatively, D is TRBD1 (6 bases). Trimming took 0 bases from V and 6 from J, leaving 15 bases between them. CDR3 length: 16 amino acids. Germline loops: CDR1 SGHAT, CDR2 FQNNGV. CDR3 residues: CASSLDPPGQINEQFF. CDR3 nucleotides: TGTGCCAGCAGCTTAGATCCCCCGGGACAAATCAATGAGCAGTTCTTC.

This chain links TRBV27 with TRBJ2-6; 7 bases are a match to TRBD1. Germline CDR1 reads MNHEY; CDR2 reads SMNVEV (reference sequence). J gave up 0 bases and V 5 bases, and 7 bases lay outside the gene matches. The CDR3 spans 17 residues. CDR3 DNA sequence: TGTGCCAGCAGTAGGGACAGCTCAAGCTCTGGGGCCAACGTCCTGACTTTC. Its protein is CASSRDSSSSGANVLTF.

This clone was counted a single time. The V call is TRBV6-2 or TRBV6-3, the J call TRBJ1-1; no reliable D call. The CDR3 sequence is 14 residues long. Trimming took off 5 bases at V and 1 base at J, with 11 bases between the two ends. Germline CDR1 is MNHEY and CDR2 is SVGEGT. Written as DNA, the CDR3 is TGTGCCAGCAGTGACTACGGGGAGAACACTGAAGCTTTCTTT. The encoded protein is CASSDYGENTEAFF.

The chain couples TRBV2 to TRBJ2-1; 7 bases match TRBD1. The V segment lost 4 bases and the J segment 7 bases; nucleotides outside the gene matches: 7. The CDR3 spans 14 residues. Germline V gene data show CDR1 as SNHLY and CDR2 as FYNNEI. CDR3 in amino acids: CASSVTGSRNEQFF. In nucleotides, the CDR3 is TGTGCCAGCAGTGTGACAGGGAGTCGGAATGAGCAGTTCTTC.

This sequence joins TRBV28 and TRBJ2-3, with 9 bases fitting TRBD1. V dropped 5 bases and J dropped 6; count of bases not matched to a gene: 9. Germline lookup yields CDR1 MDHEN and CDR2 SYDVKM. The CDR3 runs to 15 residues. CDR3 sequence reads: CASSPGQGPRDTQYF. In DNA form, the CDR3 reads TGTGCCAGCAGTCCGGGACAGGGCCCCAGGGATACGCAGTATTTT.

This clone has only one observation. This chain's CDR3 is CASSPPLGPASSYNSPLHF. The CDR3 DNA reads TGTGCCAGCAGCCCGCCGTTGGGTCCCGCAAGCTCCTATAATTCACCCCTCCACTTT. This chain links TRBV7-9 with TRBJ1-6, with D uncertain. The CDR3 is 19 residues long. Trimming took off 5 bases at V and 0 bases at J, with 20 bases between the two ends. The germline CDR1 and CDR2 sequences are SEHNR and FQNEAQ (reference sequence).

CDR3 in DNA: TGTGCCAGCAGCTTAGGTCTTCTACGAACTAGCGGAGACAATGAGCAGTTCTTC. Translation: CASSLGLLRTSGDNEQFF. V usage is TRBV7-2 and J usage is TRBJ2-1; 8 nucleotides align to TRBD2. The trim removed 1 base at V and 5 bases at J, leaving 13 bases unmatched. This CDR3 comprises 18 residues. The germline CDR1 and CDR2 sequences are SGHTA and FQGNSA. The variable domain in full, with the rest retrieved from reference TRBV7-2 and TRBJ2-1, is GAGVSQSPSNKVTEKGKDVELRCDPISGHTALYWYRQSLGQGLEFLIYFQGNSAPDKSGLPSDRFSAERTGGSVSTLTIQRTQQEDSAVYLCASSLGLLRTSGDNEQFFGPGTRLTVL.

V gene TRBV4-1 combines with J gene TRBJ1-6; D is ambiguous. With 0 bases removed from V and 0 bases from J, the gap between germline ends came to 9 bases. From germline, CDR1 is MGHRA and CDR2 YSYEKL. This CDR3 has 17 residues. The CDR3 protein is CASSQEDGRSYNSPLHF. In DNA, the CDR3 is TGCGCCAGCAGCCAAGAGGACGGCCGCTCCTATAATTCACCCCTCCACTTT.

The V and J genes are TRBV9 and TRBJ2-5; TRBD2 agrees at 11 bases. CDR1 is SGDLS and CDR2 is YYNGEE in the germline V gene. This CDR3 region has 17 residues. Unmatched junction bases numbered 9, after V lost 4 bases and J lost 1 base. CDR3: CASSPTSGMHPQETQYF. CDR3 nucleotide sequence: TGTGCCAGCAGCCCGACTAGCGGGATGCACCCCCAAGAGACCCAGTACTTC.

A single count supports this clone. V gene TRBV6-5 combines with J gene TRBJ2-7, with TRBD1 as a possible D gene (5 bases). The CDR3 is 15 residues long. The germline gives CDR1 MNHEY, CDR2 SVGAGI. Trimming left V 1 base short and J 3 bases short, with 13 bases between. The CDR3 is CASSYFHLGVYEQYF. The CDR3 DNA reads TGTGCCAGCAGTTACTTCCATCTAGGGGTCTACGAGCAGTACTTC.

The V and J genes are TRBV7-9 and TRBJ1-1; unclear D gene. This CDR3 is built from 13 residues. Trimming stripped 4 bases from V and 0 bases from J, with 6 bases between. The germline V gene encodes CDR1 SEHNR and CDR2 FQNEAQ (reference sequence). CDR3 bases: TGTGCCAGCAGCTACGCTTTGAACACTGAAGCTTTCTTT. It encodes CASSYALNTEAFF.

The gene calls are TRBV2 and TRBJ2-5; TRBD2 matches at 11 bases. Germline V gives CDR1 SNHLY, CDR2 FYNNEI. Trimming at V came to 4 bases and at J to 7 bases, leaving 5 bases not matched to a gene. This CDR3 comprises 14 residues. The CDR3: CASSAGGTSGTQYF. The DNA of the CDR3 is TGTGCCAGCAGTGCGGGGGGGACTAGCGGGACCCAGTACTTC.

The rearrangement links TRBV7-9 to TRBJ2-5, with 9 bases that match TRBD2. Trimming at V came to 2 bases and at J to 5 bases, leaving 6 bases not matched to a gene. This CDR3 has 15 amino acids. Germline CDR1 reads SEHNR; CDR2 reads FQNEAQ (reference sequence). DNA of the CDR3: TGTGCCAGCAGCTTATCGGCGGGGGGGCGCGAGACCCAGTACTTC. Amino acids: CASSLSAGGRETQYF.